At least ten counts were recorded for the clone carrying this TCR beta chain. Its antigen is not identified. Attachment of unique molecular identifiers was made to individual cDNA molecules. One entry per CDR3 protein results from TCRdb running MiXCR on the 5' RACE reads. The data hold 50,000 to 75,000 distinct CDR3 sequences, with 12% observed a single time. The data derive from a study of early T cells in non-severe SARS-CoV-2 infection. Turning to the study itself: Bulk RNA from unsorted whole blood was sequenced; chains were unpaired. The study's findings and limits: VDJdb-based matching was biased toward anti-spike CD8 responses and missed private and CD4 specificities.

The CDR3 runs to 16 residues. The germline V gene encodes CDR1 KGHDR and CDR2 SFDVKD. Trimming at V came to 4 bases and at J to 3 bases, leaving 5 bases not matched to a gene. The TCR comes from an adult who was a healthcare worker with PCR-confirmed SARS-CoV-2 infection or an uninfected control (not recorded which). The donor label of this sample is uncertain. The chain links TRBV24-1 to TRBJ2-3; 11 nucleotides line up with TRBD1. This specimen was whole blood, taken at baseline. CDR3 bases: TGTGCCACCAGTGAGTTGGACAGGGGGCGGACAGATACGCAGTATTTT. Translated, it gives CATSELDRGRTDTQYF.